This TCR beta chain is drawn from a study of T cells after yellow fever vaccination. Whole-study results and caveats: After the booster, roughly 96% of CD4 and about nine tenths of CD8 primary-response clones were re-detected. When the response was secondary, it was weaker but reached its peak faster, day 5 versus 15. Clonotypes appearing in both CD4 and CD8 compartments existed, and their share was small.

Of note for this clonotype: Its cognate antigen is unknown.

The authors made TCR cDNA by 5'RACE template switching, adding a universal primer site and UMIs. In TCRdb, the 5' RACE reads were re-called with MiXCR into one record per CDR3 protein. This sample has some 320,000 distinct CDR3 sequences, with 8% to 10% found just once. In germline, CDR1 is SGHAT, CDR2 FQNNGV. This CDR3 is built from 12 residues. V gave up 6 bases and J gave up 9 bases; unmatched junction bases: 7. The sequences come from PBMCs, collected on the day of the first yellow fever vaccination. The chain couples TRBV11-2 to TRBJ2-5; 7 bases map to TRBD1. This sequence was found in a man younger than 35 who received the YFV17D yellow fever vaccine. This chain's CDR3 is CASSRDSKAQYF. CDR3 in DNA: TGTGCCAGCAGTCGGGACAGCAAGGCCCAGTACTTC.